This TCR beta chain stems from a study of Graves' ophthalmopathy and Graves' hyperthyroidism. Study conclusions and caveats: Detection in blood was also observed for most expanded thyroid clonotypes above 0.001 frequency.

Germline V CDR1 and CDR2: MNHNS, SASEGT. Trimming left V 4 bases short and J 4 bases short, with 7 bases between. CDR3 length equals 12 residues. As the template, RNA transcripts were used to amplify TCR beta CDR3 regions. HTBI-primed first-round RT-PCR preceded second-round multiplex PCR. Via MiXCR, TCRdb re-called the multiplex PCR reads, giving one row per CDR3 protein. The table shows about 620,000 distinct CDR3 sequences, with about a fifth occurring only once. This clonotype was recorded many times. Its antigen remains unknown. This TCR came from a woman aged 18-29 years with stable Graves' hyperthyroidism. Some clones in this sample may be carry-over from other donors' samples. The chain recombines TRBV6-1 with TRBJ1-1; D is uncertain. Source material: peripheral blood. The CDR3 region has the DNA TGTGCCAGCAGTGGACTTTTCACTGAAGCTTTCTTT. Its translation: CASSGLFTEAFF.